These T cell receptor beta chains were read from a single sample in a study of regulatory T cells in long-lasting Graves disease. Using its own MiXCR run on the multiplex PCR reads, TCRdb lists one record per CDR3 protein. Seen here are 350,000 to 550,000 distinct CDR3 sequences, around 15% observed once, and the top ten hold over 15%. These same records also appear under a second study, on T cells in Graves' hyperthyroidism and ophthalmopathy.

The material was peripheral blood mononuclear cells (PBMCs), obtained at new diagnosis, from a patient treated with antithyroid drugs. Source of these receptors: a woman aged 45-65 years with Graves disease. CDR3s include the opening cysteine and the closing phenylalanine or tryptophan. Fields, in order: J gene, CDR3 length, clone size, V gene, D gene, CDR3 DNA, CDR3 protein. A D gene is named only where the DNA matches it firmly. The size field is filled for only some rows; it gives once, few, many or a size class.

TRBJ2-1,14,.,TRBV5-1,TRBD2,TGCGCCAGCAGCCCGGGACTACTCTACAGTGAGCAGTTCTTC,CASSPGLLYSEQFF
TRBJ1-4,17,many,TRBV3-1,TRBD1,TGTGCCAGCAGCCTAGAGAACAGGGGGCTGACTAATGAAAAACTGTTTTTT,CASSLENRGLTNEKLFF
TRBJ1-1,12,many,TRBV5-1,.,TGCGCCAGCAGGGACATTTACACTGAAGCTTTCTTT,CASRDIYTEAFF
TRBJ2-7,14,many,TRBV7-9,.,TGTGCCAGCAGCGCAGACGGCAATTCCTACGAGCAGTACTTC,CASSADGNSYEQYF
TRBJ2-7,16,.,TRBV9,.,TGTGCCAGCAGCGTAGGGTTAGGTGGGGCAGGGTACGAGCAGTACTTC,CASSVGLGGAGYEQYF
TRBJ2-1,21,many,TRBV3-1,TRBD2,TGTGCCAGCAGCCAAGATCACCTGGGACTAGCGGGAGCTAACTTATACGATGAGCAGTTCTTC,CASSQDHLGLAGANLYDEQFF
TRBJ1-6,15,.,TRBV3-1,TRBD1,TGTGCCAGCAGCCTGACCGGGACAGGGCTTTCACCCCTCCACTTT,CASSLTGTGLSPLHF
TRBJ2-1,13,many,TRBV11-2,.,TGTGCCAGCACCGGCGGGGTCTACAATGAGCAGTTCTTC,CASTGGVYNEQFF
TRBJ1-2,15,few,TRBV11-2,.,TGTGCCAGCAGGTTTACGTCAGGGGCTAACTATGGCTACACCTTC,CASRFTSGANYGYTF
TRBJ2-6,18,.,TRBV11-2,TRBD1,TGTGCCAGCAGTTTCGCCCGGGACAGGGTAGCTGGGGCCAACGTCCTGACTTTC,CASSFARDRVAGANVLTF
TRBJ1-1,17,many,TRBV28,TRBD1,TGTGCCAGCAGTCTATACCTGCAGGGGGCTCCGAACACTGAAGCTTTCTTT,CASSLYLQGAPNTEAFF
TRBJ2-3,13,many,TRBV9,.,TGTGCCAGCAGCGTAGGGGCGGGGGATACGCAGTATTTT,CASSVGAGDTQYF
TRBJ1-6,16,.,TRBV4-1,TRBD1,TGCGCCAGCAGCCCAGCCCAGGGGGCTGGTAATTCACCCCTCCACTTT,CASSPAQGAGNSPLHF
TRBJ2-3,13,many,TRBV10-3,.,TGTGCCATCAGTGAGATTGGCACAGATACGCAGTATTTT,CAISEIGTDTQYF
TRBJ2-7,12,many,TRBV5-1,.,TGCGCCAGCAGCGAGCACTCCTACGAGCAGTACTTC,CASSEHSYEQYF
TRBJ2-3,14,few,TRBV29-1,TRBD2,TGCAGCGACACCGGGACTACCTTCACAGATACGCAGTATTTT,CSDTGTTFTDTQYF
TRBJ2-1,19,few,TRBV19,.,TGTGCCAGTAGTATAGATCCCCGGGCGTTGTGGGGAACCTACAATGAGCAGTTCTTC,CASSIDPRALWGTYNEQFF
TRBJ2-1,14,many,TRBV7-9,TRBD2,TGTGCCAGCAGGCGGACTAGCGGGAGTAATGAGCAGTTCTTC,CASRRTSGSNEQFF
TRBJ2-1,13,many,TRBV11-2,.,TGTGCCAGCAGCTTAGATCAAGTCGGTGAGCAGTTCTTC,CASSLDQVGEQFF
TRBJ2-7,14,many,TRBV20-1,TRBD2,TGCAGTGCAAAGACTAGCGGGAGAGATTACGAGCAGTACTTC,CSAKTSGRDYEQYF
TRBJ2-7,19,many,TRBV28,TRBD1,TGTGCCAGCAGCCCTCCCCCGGGACAGGATTTCTCAATTTTCCACGAGCAGTACTTC,CASSPPPGQDFSIFHEQYF
TRBJ2-2,14,few,TRBV20-1,.,TGCAGTGCACCAAAGGGGGTTTGGACCGGGGAGCTGTTTTTT,CSAPKGVWTGELFF
TRBJ2-1,10,many,TRBV20-1,.,TGCAGATCCAGGGACAATGAGCAGTTCTTC,CRSRDNEQFF
TRBJ2-3,14,few,TRBV7-3,TRBD2,TGTGCCAGCAGCTTATACGGGACTAGAGATACGCAGTATTTT,CASSLYGTRDTQYF
TRBJ2-2,17,many,TRBV12-3/TRBV12-4,TRBD1,TGTGCCAGCAGAGCGACCCCGGGACAGGGGAACACCGGGGAGCTGTTTTTT,CASRATPGQGNTGELFF
TRBJ2-1,17,many,TRBV6-2/TRBV6-3,TRBD2,TGTGCCAGCAGTCCCCCACCACTAGCGGGAGTGTACAATGAGCAGTTCTTC,CASSPPPLAGVYNEQFF
TRBJ2-1,16,many,TRBV20-1,TRBD2,TGCAGTGCTAGATTGCTGTCGGGAGGGCCGGCCAATGAGCAGTTCTTC,CSARLLSGGPANEQFF
TRBJ1-5,17,few,TRBV7-8,TRBD1,TGTGCCAGCAGCCCCGATACAGGGGGTATGTCTTATCAGCCCCAGCATTTT,CASSPDTGGMSYQPQHF
TRBJ2-7,18,many,TRBV7-6,TRBD2,TGTGCCAGCAGCCCGGGACTAGCGGGAGGTATCAGCTCCTACGAGCAGTACTTC,CASSPGLAGGISSYEQYF
TRBJ1-4,15,many,TRBV7-2,TRBD1,TGTGCCAGCAGCTTATTTGGACAGGGTGGTGAAAAACTGTTTTTT,CASSLFGQGGEKLFF
TRBJ2-5,12,many,TRBV6-1,TRBD1,TGTGCCAGCAATATCGTATTGGGACAGCAGTACTTC,CASNIVLGQQYF
TRBJ1-5,16,many,TRBV30,.,TGTGCCTGGAGCGAAAAATGGAAGGGGGGCAATCAGCCCCAGCATTTT,CAWSEKWKGGNQPQHF
TRBJ2-7,12,many,TRBV29-1,.,TGCAGCGCCCGGACAGAGGCCTACGAGCAGTACTTC,CSARTEAYEQYF
TRBJ1-4,14,many,TRBV30,TRBD1,TGTGCCTGGAGGCCGGGACAGGCTAATGAAAAACTGTTTTTT,CAWRPGQANEKLFF
TRBJ1-5,14,many,TRBV6-5,.,TGTGCCAGCAGTTTGGACAGAGCAGATCAGCCCCAGCATTTT,CASSLDRADQPQHF
TRBJ1-2,13,many,TRBV10-3,.,TGTGCCATCAGTGAGGTCAGCTACTATGGCTACACCTTC,CAISEVSYYGYTF
TRBJ1-3,15,few,TRBV4-1,.,TGCGCCAGCAGCCAACCAGGGACCTCTGGAAACACCATATATTTT,CASSQPGTSGNTIYF
TRBJ2-1,18,many,TRBV5-1,TRBD2,TGCGCCAGCAGCTTGGCCACGACTAGCGGGGGCTCCTACAATGAGCAGTTCTTC,CASSLATTSGGSYNEQFF
TRBJ2-1,13,many,TRBV30,TRBD1,TGTGCCGGGGACAGGGGTTCCTACAATGAGCAGTTCTTC,CAGDRGSYNEQFF